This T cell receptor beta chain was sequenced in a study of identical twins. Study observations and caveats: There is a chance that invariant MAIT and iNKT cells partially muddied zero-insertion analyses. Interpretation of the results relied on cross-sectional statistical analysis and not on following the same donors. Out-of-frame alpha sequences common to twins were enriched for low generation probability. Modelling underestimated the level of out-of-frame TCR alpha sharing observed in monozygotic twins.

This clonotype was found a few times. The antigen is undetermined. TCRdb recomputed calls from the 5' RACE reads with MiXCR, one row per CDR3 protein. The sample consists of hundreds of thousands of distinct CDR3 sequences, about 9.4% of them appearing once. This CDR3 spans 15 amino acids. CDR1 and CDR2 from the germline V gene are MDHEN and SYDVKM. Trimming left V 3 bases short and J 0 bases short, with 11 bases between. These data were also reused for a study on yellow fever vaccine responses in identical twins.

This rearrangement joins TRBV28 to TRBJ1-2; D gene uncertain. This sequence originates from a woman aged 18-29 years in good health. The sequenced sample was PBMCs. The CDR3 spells CASSFPDKPNYGYTF. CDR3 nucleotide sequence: TGTGCCAGCAGTTTTCCTGACAAACCTAACTATGGCTACACCTTC.